What follows are 17 T cell receptor beta chains derived from one specimen sequenced in a study of cytomegalovirus exposure and HLA in healthy donors. Use of 60 Vbeta and 13 Jbeta primers characterized the PCR. Here immunoSEQ multiplex PCR was the method, and the copy in TCRdb shows in-frame clones only, minus some. The table includes some 80,000 clones, roughly 79% detected once. Specimen: PBMCs. Source of these receptors: a man younger than 35 in good health and CMV-seropositive.

V and J are TRBV28 and TRBJ2-6; D is ambiguous. This CDR3 is 15 amino acids long. Germline CDR1 is MDHEN and CDR2 is SYDVKM. Deletions cut 5 bases from V and 2 bases from J, with 10 bases between. Written as DNA, the CDR3 is TGTGCCAGCAGTATGCCAGGTACTGGGGCCAACGTCCTGACTTTC. It translates to CASSMPGTGANVLTF.

The gene calls are TRBV5-1 and TRBJ2-7, with D perhaps matching TRBD1 (5 bases). The CDR3 spans 14 residues. Trimming removed 4 bases from V and 3 bases from J, with 14 bases in between. Germline lookup yields CDR1 SGHRS and CDR2 YFSETQ. The CDR3, as DNA: TGCGCCAGCAGCCTCGTCGACAGAAACTACGAGCAGTACTTC. Encoded protein: CASSLVDRNYEQYF.

The chain couples TRBV19 to TRBJ2-7; possible D gene TRBD1, 5 bases. The CDR3 sequence is 13 residues long. The V end lost 5 bases, the J end lost 6 bases, and 14 bases lay between the germline ends. Looked up from germline, CDR1 is LNHDA and CDR2 is SQIVND (reference sequence). In DNA, the CDR3 is TGTGCCAGTAGTTACCAACCTGGGGCCGAGCAGTACTTC. Translation gives CASSYQPGAEQYF.

Here the CDR3 DNA reads TGTGCCAGCCGACAATACGAGCAGTACTTC. As protein: CASRQYEQYF. The V call is TRBV2, the J call TRBJ2-7; no firm D call. The germline V gene has CDR1 SNHLY and CDR2 FYNNEI. Trimming removed 8 bases at V and 4 bases at J, with 6 bases between. The CDR3 is 10 amino acids.

The table lists this clone with a few counts. J is TRBJ1-1 and V is TRBV6-5; D is unclear. The germline gives CDR1 MNHEY, CDR2 SVGAGI. V lost 5 bases, J lost 1 base, and 14 bases lay in between. The CDR3 spans 15 residues. CDR3 bases: TGTGCCAGCAGTCGCCGGTCAGCGCGGAACACTGAAGCTTTCTTT. It yields the protein CASSRRSARNTEAFF.

On this clone: The junction departs from germline at one end; a sequencing error may be responsible. This chain joins TRBV7-7 and TRBJ1-1; 7 positions match TRBD1. The germline CDR1 and CDR2 sequences are SSHAT and FNYEAQ (reference sequence). The CDR3 covers 13 residues. The CDR3 DNA sequence: TGTGCTAGCAGCTTGGGGACAGACACTGAAGCTTTCTTT. It translates to CASSLGTDTEAFF.

V usage is TRBV29-1 and J usage is TRBJ1-1; 7 positions agree with TRBD1. Trimming took 5 bases from V and 5 from J; bases not matched to a gene: 8. The CDR3 consists of 13 residues. Looked up from germline, CDR1 is SQVTM and CDR2 is ANQGSEA. The CDR3 DNA follows: TGCAGCGTTTTATTGACAGGGAGAACTGAAGCTTTCTTT. It yields the protein CSVLLTGRTEAFF.

The chain employs TRBV14 and TRBJ1-2, with D unclear. The V gene's germline CDR1 is SGHDN and CDR2 FVKESK. V was trimmed by 0 bases and J by 8 bases, leaving 10 bases between them. The length of the CDR3 is 13 residues. CDR3 bases: TGTGCCAGCAGCCAAGATAGCTCCACAGGCTACACCTTC. As protein: CASSQDSSTGYTF.

The V gene is TRBV5-1, the J gene TRBJ1-1; maybe TRBD1 (5 bases). V was cut by 4 bases and J by 1 base, with 17 bases left in between. The CDR3 is 16 amino acids. Germline-derived CDR1 and CDR2 are SGHRS and YFSETQ. The CDR3 is CASSIGLPGGNTEAFF. The CDR3 DNA reads TGCGCCAGCAGCATAGGTTTACCGGGGGGGAACACTGAAGCTTTCTTT.

The chain employs TRBV29-1 and TRBJ1-2, with 7 bases matching TRBD1. The V segment lost 7 bases and the J segment 2 bases; nucleotides outside the gene matches: 7. The CDR3 is made up of 13 amino acids. Germline V gene data show CDR1 as SQVTM and CDR2 as ANQGSEA. The CDR3 spells CSAEGTANYGYTF. CDR3 sequence (DNA): TGCAGCGCGGAAGGGACAGCGAACTATGGCTACACCTTC.

The chain is built from TRBV14 and TRBJ2-1; D remains unclear. The CDR3 extends over 13 amino acids. Germline V gene lookup returns CDR1 SGHDN and CDR2 FVKESK. The ends were cut back, 4 bases at V and 7 bases at J, with 11 bases in the middle. CDR3 region: CASSPYWANEQFF. DNA of the CDR3: TGTGCCAGCAGCCCCTACTGGGCTAATGAGCAGTTCTTC.

The V and J genes are TRBV20-1 and TRBJ2-7; no clear D gene. The CDR3 runs to 11 residues. Germline CDR1 and CDR2: DFQATT and SNEGSKA (reference sequence). V lost 6 bases, J lost 3 bases, and 9 bases lay in between. CDR3 sequence (DNA): TGCAGTGCGCGCCTAAACTACGAGCAGTACTTC. It codes for CSARLNYEQYF.

The chain uses TRBV9 and TRBJ2-5; 8 bases map to TRBD2. There are 14 residues in the CDR3. Losses at the gene ends were 4 bases for V and 2 bases for J; bases not matched to a gene: 4. Looked up from germline, CDR1 is SGDLS and CDR2 is YYNGEE. CDR3 loop: CASSFSGVQETQYF. The CDR3 region has the DNA TGTGCCAGCAGCTTTAGCGGGGTTCAAGAGACCCAGTACTTC.

This clone was seen a handful of times. The J gene is TRBJ2-3, the V gene TRBV6-5; 8 bases are a match to TRBD1. V shed 6 bases, J shed 5 bases, and the junction held 7 bases outside the gene matches. CDR1 and CDR2 (germline): MNHEY, SVGAGI. This CDR3 region has 14 residues. Here the CDR3 DNA reads TGTGCCAGCAGACGACAGGGGTCGGGAGATACGCAGTATTTT. Translating gives CASRRQGSGDTQYF.

The chain employs TRBV4-2 and TRBJ1-1; no clear D gene. The V end lost 5 bases, the J end lost 2 bases, and 9 bases lay between the germline ends. The CDR3 runs to 13 residues. Germline-derived CDR1 and CDR2 are LGHNA and YNFKEQ. The CDR3 DNA reads as TGTGCCAGCAGCAAGCCCTTTAACACTGAAGCTTTCTTT. It specifies CASSKPFNTEAFF.

The CDR3 DNA sequence: TGCGCCAGCTTATCCGTTTGGACTAGCGGCACCGGGGAGCTGTTTTTT. Protein: CASLSVWTSGTGELFF. This chain uses TRBV10-2 with TRBJ2-2, with 10 bases identical to TRBD2. After removal of 8 bases from V and 4 bases from J, the junction contained 10 bases not matched to a gene. Per germline, CDR1 WSHSY and CDR2 SAAADI. The CDR3 length is 16 residues.

Details on this clone: A read error may produce the germline difference seen at one junction end. The gene calls are TRBV7-7 and TRBJ2-2; TRBD1 might be the D (6 bases). Germline assignment: CDR1 SSHAT and CDR2 FNYEAQ (reference sequence). This CDR3 spans 16 amino acids. CDR3 residues: CASSWAAQGMTGELFF. CDR3 sequence (DNA): TGTGCTAGCAGCTGGGCCGCCCAGGGGATGACCGGGGAGCTGTTTTTT.